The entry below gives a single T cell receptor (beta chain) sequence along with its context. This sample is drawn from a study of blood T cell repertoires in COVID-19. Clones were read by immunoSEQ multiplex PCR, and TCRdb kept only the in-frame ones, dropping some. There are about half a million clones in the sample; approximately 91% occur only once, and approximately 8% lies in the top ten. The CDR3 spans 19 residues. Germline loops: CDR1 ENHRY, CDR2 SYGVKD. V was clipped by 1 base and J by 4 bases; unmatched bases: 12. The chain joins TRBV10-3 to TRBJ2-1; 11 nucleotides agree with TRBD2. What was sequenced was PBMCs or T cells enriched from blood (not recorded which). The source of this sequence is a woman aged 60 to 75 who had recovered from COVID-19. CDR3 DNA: TGTGCCATCAGTGAGTTGATGACTAGCGGGGTCACGTCGTACAATGAGCAGTTCTTC. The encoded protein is CAISELMTSGVTSYNEQFF.